The clone carrying this T cell receptor (beta chain) showed up just a few times. The antigen remains undetermined. The Oncomine TCR Beta short-read assay was applied to DNA of cultured CD4+ T cells. A single record per CDR3 protein comes from TCRdb applying MiXCR to the PCR reads. The sample comprises tens of thousands of distinct CDR3 sequences, roughly 45% of which are singletons, and 9% to 10% rests with the top ten. The germline V gene has CDR1 MNHEY and CDR2 SMNVEV (reference sequence). J gave up 3 bases and V 5 bases, and 7 bases lay outside the gene matches. The CDR3 has 16 residues. The data were obtained in a study of vaccination and CD4 T cells after COVID-19. Specified time point: late sampling 161 to 241 days after vaccination in a few convalescent patients. Treatment reported: roughly 11-day PBMC culture with coronavirus spike peptide pools or control peptides (ViraFEST assay). Once peptide pools had expanded antigen-specific T cells, ViraFEST sequenced TCRs.

Specimen: CD4+ T cells from blood, cultured in vitro, collected about 7 months after SARS-CoV-2 vaccination. The receptor was isolated from a human donor who had recovered from COVID-19. The chain uses TRBV27 and TRBJ2-7, with 13 bases identical to TRBD2. The CDR3 sequence is CASSPRTSGSFYEQYF. CDR3 bases: TGTGCCAGCAGTCCCCGGACTAGCGGGAGTTTCTACGAGCAGTACTTC.